The next 9 T cell receptor beta chains were all read from a single sample in a study of blood T cell repertoires in COVID-19. The assay was immunoSEQ multiplex PCR, and TCRdb's table has in-frame clones only and misses some. The data show about 410,000 clones, with roughly 90% seen just once and around 1.5% held by the top ten. Sample: peripheral blood. Receptors were obtained from a woman between 40 and 50 years old with COVID-19, enrolled during active disease.

The chain combines TRBV6-5 with TRBJ2-7, with 9 bases that match TRBD2. Germline V gives CDR1 MNHEY, CDR2 SVGAGI. The CDR3 spans 14 residues. V lost 4 bases to trimming and J lost 6 bases; unmatched junction nucleotides: 7. For the CDR3, the DNA is TGTGCCAGCAGTTTGGGACTAGCCCCTTCCGAGCAGTACTTC. Amino acid sequence: CASSLGLAPSEQYF.

The gene calls are TRBV5-1 and TRBJ2-5; D is perhaps TRBD1 (6 bases). V shed 0 bases and J shed 3 bases, with 9 bases lying between them. The CDR3 contains 14 residues. Looked up from germline, CDR1 is SGHRS and CDR2 is YFSETQ. The CDR3: CASSLAGTKETQYF. DNA of the CDR3: TGCGCCAGCAGCTTGGCCGGGACAAAAGAGACCCAGTACTTC.

V and J are TRBV2 and TRBJ1-5; D is undetermined. The CDR3 contains 14 residues. Germline lookup yields CDR1 SNHLY and CDR2 FYNNEI. V was pared by 4 bases and J by 3 bases, with 10 bases between. The CDR3, as DNA: TGTGCCAGCAGTGTTGAGGCAAACAATCAGCCCCAGCATTTT. It translates to CASSVEANNQPQHF.

The chain has TRBV5-4 and TRBJ2-3, with TRBD1 matching 7 bases. Losses at the gene ends were 4 bases for V and 0 bases for J; bases not matched to a gene: 8. Germline CDR1 and CDR2: SGHNT and YYREEE (reference sequence). The CDR3 length is 16 residues. DNA for the CDR3: TGTGCCAGCAGCCTGGGACAGTCAAGAAGCACAGATACGCAGTATTTT. It specifies CASSLGQSRSTDTQYF.

The genes are TRBV3-1 (or the pseudogene TRBV3-2) and TRBJ2-5; D gene unclear. The CDR3 totals 11 residues. Trimming stripped 8 bases from V and 2 bases from J, with 6 bases between. Germline lookup yields CDR1 LGHDT and CDR2 YNNKEL (reference sequence). This CDR3 reads CASSNQETQYF. The CDR3 coding sequence is TGTGCCAGCTCTAATCAAGAGACCCAGTACTTC.

The CDR3 sequence: CASSLYRADSEQYF. DNA of the CDR3: TGTGCCAGCAGTTTATACAGGGCAGATAGCGAGCAGTACTTC. The chain employs TRBV27 and TRBJ2-7; possibly TRBD1 for D (6 bases). CDR3 length: 14 residues. CDR1 MNHEY and CDR2 SMNVEV come from the germline V gene (reference sequence). Trimming took 1 base from V and 6 from J, leaving 13 bases between them.

This sequence joins TRBV7-3 and TRBJ2-1; 9 bases agree with TRBD1. CDR1 is SGHTA, CDR2 FQGTGA, per germline. The CDR3 spans 16 residues. Trimming at V came to 2 bases and at J to 3 bases, leaving 5 bases not matched to a gene. The CDR3, as DNA: TGTGCCAGCAGCTTACCCGGACAGGGGAACTACAATGAGCAGTTCTTC. Translating it yields CASSLPGQGNYNEQFF. The full variable domain, with the rest looked up from reference TRBV7-3 and TRBJ2-1, is GAGVSQTPSNKVTEKGKYVELRCDPISGHTALYWYRQSLGQGPEFLIYFQGTGAADDSGLPNDRFFAVRPEGSVSTLKIQRTERGDSAVYLCASSLPGQGNYNEQFFGPGTRLTVL.

This clone turned up a few times. The chain combines TRBV5-6 with TRBJ2-2; 7 nucleotides align to TRBD2. CDR1 and CDR2 from the germline V gene are SGHDT and YYEEEE. With V trimmed by 2 bases and J by 4 bases, 5 bases remained unmatched. This CDR3 spans 15 amino acids. CDR3 nucleotides: TGTGCCAGCAGCTTCGGCGGGAGTGGCACCGGGGAGCTGTTTTTT. Residues: CASSFGGSGTGELFF. The whole variable domain, filled in from reference TRBV5-6 and TRBJ2-2, reads DAGVTQSPTHLIKTRGQQVTLRCSPKSGHDTVSWYQQALGQGPQFIFQYYEEEERQRGNFPDRFSGHQFPNYSSELNVNALLLGDSALYLCASSFGGSGTGELFFGEGSRLTVL.

The chain carries TRBV6-4 and TRBJ2-3; D is perhaps TRBD2 (7 bases). The CDR3 has 13 amino acids. The germline V gene has CDR1 MRHNA and CDR2 SNTAGT. V was pared by 6 bases and J by 6 bases, with 13 bases between. In DNA, the CDR3 is TGTGCCAGCAGGGGGGGGGCCGCGGATACGCAGTATTTT. Translated: CASRGGAADTQYF.